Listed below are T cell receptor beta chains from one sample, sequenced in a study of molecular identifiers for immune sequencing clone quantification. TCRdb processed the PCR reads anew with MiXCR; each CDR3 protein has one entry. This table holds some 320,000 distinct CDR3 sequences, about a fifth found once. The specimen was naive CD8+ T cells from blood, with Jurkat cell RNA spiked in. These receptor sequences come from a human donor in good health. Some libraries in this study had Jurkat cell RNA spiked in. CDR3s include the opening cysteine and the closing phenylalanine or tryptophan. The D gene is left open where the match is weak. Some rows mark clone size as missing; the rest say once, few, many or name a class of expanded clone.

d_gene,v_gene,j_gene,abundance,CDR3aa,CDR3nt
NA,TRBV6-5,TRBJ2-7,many,CASSPDPSSYEQYF,TGTGCCAGCAGTCCCGACCCCTCCTCCTACGAGCAGTACTTC
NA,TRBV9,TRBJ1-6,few,CASSVNSRVLPNSPLHF,TGTGCCAGCAGCGTAAATTCTCGGGTATTACCCAATTCACCCCTCCACTTT
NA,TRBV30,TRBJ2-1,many,CAGGGRGDWNEQFF,TGTGCCGGAGGCGGAAGGGGTGATTGGAATGAGCAGTTCTTC
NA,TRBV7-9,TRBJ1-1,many,CAIPLRNTEAFF,TGTGCCATCCCACTGAGGAACACTGAAGCTTTCTTT
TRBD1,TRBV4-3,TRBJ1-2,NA,CASSQGTGGVFYGYTF,TGCGCCAGCAGCCAGGGGACAGGGGGCGTTTTCTATGGCTACACCTTC
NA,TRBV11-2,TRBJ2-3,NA,CASSLFPETGADTQYF,TGTGCCAGCAGCTTATTCCCCGAGACGGGGGCAGATACGCAGTATTTT
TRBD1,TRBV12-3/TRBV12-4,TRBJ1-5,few,CASSFGTGRDQPQHF,TGTGCCAGCAGTTTTGGGACAGGGCGGGATCAGCCCCAGCATTTT
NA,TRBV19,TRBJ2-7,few,CASSLSYRDHLEYEQYF,TGTGCCAGTAGCCTATCCTACAGGGATCACCTGGAATACGAGCAGTACTTC
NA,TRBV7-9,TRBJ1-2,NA,CASSLSGQRVYGHTF,TGTGCCAGCAGCTTATCAGGACAGAGGGTCTATGGCCACACCTTC
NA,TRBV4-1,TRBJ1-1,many,CASSQDRTLGTEAFF,TGCGCCAGCAGCCAAGACCGGACGTTAGGTACTGAAGCTTTCTTT
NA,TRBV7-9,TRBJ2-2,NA,CASSLEFSTGELFF,TGTGCCAGCAGCTTAGAATTTTCAACCGGGGAGCTGTTTTTT
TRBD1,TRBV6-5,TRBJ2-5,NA,CASNTGQGGQETQYF,TGTGCCAGCAATACGGGACAGGGAGGACAAGAGACCCAGTACTTC
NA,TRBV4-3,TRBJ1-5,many,CASSQVAFQPQHF,TGCGCCAGCAGCCAAGTGGCTTTTCAGCCCCAGCATTTT
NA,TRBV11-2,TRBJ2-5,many,CASSPSSATQYF,TGTGCCAGCAGCCCCAGTTCGGCGACCCAGTACTTC
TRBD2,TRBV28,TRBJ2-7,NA,CASTKPGRPYEQYF,TGTGCCAGCACCAAGCCCGGGAGGCCCTACGAGCAGTACTTC
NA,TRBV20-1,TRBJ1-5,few,CSATSVEGGANQPQHF,TGCAGTGCTACCTCTGTCGAGGGGGGTGCCAATCAGCCCCAGCATTTT
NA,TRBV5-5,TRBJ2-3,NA,CASSLGGLAADTQYF,TGTGCCAGCAGCTTGGGTGGCTTAGCGGCAGATACGCAGTATTTT
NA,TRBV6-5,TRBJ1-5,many,CASSPGTDTMDNSNQPQHF,TGTGCCAGCAGTCCCGGGACGGACACAATGGATAATAGCAATCAGCCCCAGCATTTT
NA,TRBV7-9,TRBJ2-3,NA,CASRKGGTDTQYF,TGTGCCAGCAGAAAGGGGGGCACAGATACGCAGTATTTT
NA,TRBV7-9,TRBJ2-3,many,CASSLAADFTDTQYF,TGTGCCAGCAGCTTAGCGGCAGACTTCACAGATACGCAGTATTTT
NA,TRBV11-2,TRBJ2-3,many,CASSLFDSRADTQYF,TGTGCCAGCAGCTTATTTGACTCCCGGGCAGATACGCAGTATTTT
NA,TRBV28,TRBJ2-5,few,CASSPVGSDHQETQYF,TGTGCCAGCAGCCCCGTGGGTAGCGACCACCAAGAGACCCAGTACTTC
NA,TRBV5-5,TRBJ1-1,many,CASSPGITEYEAFF,TGTGCCAGCAGCCCAGGAATCACAGAGTATGAAGCTTTCTTT
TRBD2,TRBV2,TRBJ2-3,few,CASSGILAESTDTQYF,TGTGCCAGCAGCGGAATACTAGCGGAAAGCACAGATACGCAGTATTTT
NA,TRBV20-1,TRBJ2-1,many,CSASGTTRYGEQFF,TGCAGTGCTTCCGGGACAACTCGGTATGGTGAGCAGTTCTTC
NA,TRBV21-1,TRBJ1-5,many,CASSKELVPRGNQPQHF,TGTGCCAGCAGCAAAGAACTCGTTCCCAGGGGGAATCAGCCCCAGCATTTT
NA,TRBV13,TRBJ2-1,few,CASSWTRNEQFF,TGTGCCAGCAGCTGGACACGGAATGAGCAGTTCTTC
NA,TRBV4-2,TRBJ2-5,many,CASSQTSGETQYF,TGTGCCAGCAGCCAAACATCTGGAGAGACCCAGTACTTC
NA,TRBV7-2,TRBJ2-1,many,CASSLVAGARSYNEQFF,TGTGCCAGCAGCTTAGTCGCGGGGGCTCGCTCCTACAATGAGCAGTTCTTC
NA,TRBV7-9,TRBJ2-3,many,CASSPRFEGTDTQYF,TGTGCCAGCAGCCCAAGATTTGAGGGAACAGATACGCAGTATTTT
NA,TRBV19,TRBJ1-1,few,CASSEDGYTEAFF,TGTGCCAGTAGTGAAGACGGATACACTGAAGCTTTCTTT
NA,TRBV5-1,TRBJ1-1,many,CASSLVGATEAFF,TGTGCCAGCAGCTTAGTGGGGGCCACTGAAGCTTTCTTT
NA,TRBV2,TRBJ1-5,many,CASSERARGNQPQHF,TGTGCCAGCAGTGAACGGGCTCGAGGTAATCAGCCCCAGCATTTT
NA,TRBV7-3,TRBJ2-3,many,CASSSLPGSPDTQYF,TGTGCCAGCAGCTCCCTGCCGGGATCCCCAGATACGCAGTATTTT
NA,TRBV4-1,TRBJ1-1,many,CASSQAPLVNTEAFF,TGCGCCAGCAGCCAAGCGCCCCTGGTGAACACTGAAGCTTTCTTT
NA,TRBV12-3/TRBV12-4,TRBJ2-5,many,CASSTAPEVAQYF,TGTGCCAGCAGTACCGCCCCTGAAGTGGCCCAGTACTTC
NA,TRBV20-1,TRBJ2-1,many,CSASGPPMDNEQFF,TGCAGTGCTAGTGGACCCCCCATGGACAATGAGCAGTTCTTC
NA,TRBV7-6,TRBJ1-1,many,CASSLNAGGENAEAFF,TGTGCCAGCAGCTTAAACGCTGGGGGGGAGAACGCTGAAGCTTTCTTT
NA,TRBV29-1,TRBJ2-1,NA,CSVATVRDLALNGQFF,TGCAGCGTTGCGACTGTCCGGGATCTTGCTCTCAATGGGCAGTTCTTC
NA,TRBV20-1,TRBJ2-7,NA,CSARNPQMGLGEQYF,TGCAGTGCTAGAAACCCACAAATGGGGCTAGGCGAGCAGTACTTC